This TCR beta chain was identified in a study of technical replicates of blood from a handful of donors. The CDR3 loop spans 16 amino acids. After removal of 2 bases from V and 5 bases from J, the junction contained 12 bases not matched to a gene. Germline values: CDR1 SGHTS, CDR2 YDEGEE. The method was immunoSEQ multiplex PCR; TCRdb's version includes in-frame clones alone and lacks a portion of them. The sample holds approximately 81,000 clones; more than 80% are singletons and the top ten take approximately 3.5%. The V and J genes are TRBV5-8 and TRBJ2-7, with TRBD2 identical over 8 bases. The sequence was collected from a human donor in good health. Some clones in this sample may be carry-over from other donors' samples. The sequencing sample was made of PBMCs. In nucleotides, the CDR3 is TGTGCCAGCAGCTTAAATCGCGGGGGGTTATTTAACGAGCAGTACTTC. Translating gives CASSLNRGGLFNEQYF.